The source of this TCR beta chain is a study of vaccination and CD4 T cells after COVID-19. Looking at the study overall: Sampling after COVID took place at a median of about 98 days (range 35 to 161) following diagnosis.

Details on this clonotype: Its target is not known.

Trimming took 5 bases from V and 7 from J; bases not matched to a gene: 16. CDR1 and CDR2 (germline): MNHNS, SASEGT. The CDR3 consists of 18 residues. An Oncomine TCR Beta short-read assay was used to sequence the DNA from cultured CD4+ T cells. Using its own MiXCR run on the PCR reads, TCRdb lists one record per CDR3 protein. The table records more than 9,000 distinct CDR3 sequences, around 64% of them present only once. Study-level findings and limits: Of the reactive clones in convalescent patients, a median about 86% showed up only post-vaccination. The study sampled relatively few convalescent patients and omitted early post-infection timepoints. Spike mono-reactivity was found in 304 of the 307 vaccine-specific clones identified in convalescent patients.

This sample's treatment: roughly 10-day PBMC culture with coronavirus spike peptide pools or control peptides (ViraFEST assay). The V call is TRBV6-1, the J call TRBJ2-2; TRBD2 matches at 10 bases. The specimen was CD4+ T cells from blood, cultured in vitro. The sequence came from a human donor who had recovered from COVID-19. In nucleotides, the CDR3 is TGTGCCAGCAGTACGCCTAGCGGGGGAATAACTTCTGTCGGGGAGCTGTTTTTT. The encoded protein is CASSTPSGGITSVGELFF.